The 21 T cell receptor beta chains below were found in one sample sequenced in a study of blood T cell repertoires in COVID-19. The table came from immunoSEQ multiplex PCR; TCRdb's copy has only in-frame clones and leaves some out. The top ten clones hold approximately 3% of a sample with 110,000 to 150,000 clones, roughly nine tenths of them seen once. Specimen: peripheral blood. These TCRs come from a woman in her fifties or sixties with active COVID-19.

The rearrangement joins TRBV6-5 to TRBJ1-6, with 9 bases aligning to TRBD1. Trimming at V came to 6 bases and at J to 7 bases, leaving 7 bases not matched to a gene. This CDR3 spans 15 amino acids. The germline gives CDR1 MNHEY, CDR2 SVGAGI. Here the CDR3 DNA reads TGTGCCAGCAGAGCGGACAGGGGACAAAATTCACCCCTCCACTTT. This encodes CASRADRGQNSPLHF.

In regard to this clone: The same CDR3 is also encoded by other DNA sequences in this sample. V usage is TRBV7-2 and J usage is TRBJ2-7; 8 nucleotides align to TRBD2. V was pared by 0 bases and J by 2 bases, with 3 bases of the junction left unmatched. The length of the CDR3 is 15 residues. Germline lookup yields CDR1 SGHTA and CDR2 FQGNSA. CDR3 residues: CASSLASGGTYEQYF. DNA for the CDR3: TGTGCCAGCAGCTTAGCAAGCGGGGGTACCTACGAGCAGTACTTC. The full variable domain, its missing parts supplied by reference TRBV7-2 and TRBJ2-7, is GAGVSQSPSNKVTEKGKDVELRCDPISGHTALYWYRQSLGQGLEFLIYFQGNSAPDKSGLPSDRFSAERTGGSVSTLTIQRTQQEDSAVYLCASSLASGGTYEQYFGPGTRLTVT.

The CDR3 spells CASSDRMNTEAFF. In DNA form, the CDR3 reads TGTGCCAGTAGTGACAGGATGAACACTGAAGCTTTCTTT. This chain joins TRBV19 and TRBJ1-1; tentatively, D is TRBD1 (6 bases). The germline V gene has CDR1 LNHDA and CDR2 SQIVND (reference sequence). The V end lost 5 bases, the J end lost 0 bases, and 7 bases lay between the germline ends. The CDR3 sequence is 13 residues long.

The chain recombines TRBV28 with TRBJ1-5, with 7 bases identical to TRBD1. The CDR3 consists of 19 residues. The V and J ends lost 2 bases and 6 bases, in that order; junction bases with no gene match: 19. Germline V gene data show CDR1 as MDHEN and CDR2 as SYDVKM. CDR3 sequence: CASSLTHLKGAVGRQPQHF. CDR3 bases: TGTGCCAGCAGTTTAACTCACCTTAAGGGGGCAGTAGGTCGTCAGCCCCAGCATTTT.

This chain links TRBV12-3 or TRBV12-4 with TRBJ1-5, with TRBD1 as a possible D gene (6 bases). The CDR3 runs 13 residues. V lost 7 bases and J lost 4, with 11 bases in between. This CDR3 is CASTAGVNQPQHF. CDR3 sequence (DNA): TGTGCCAGCACTGCAGGGGTAAATCAGCCCCAGCATTTT.

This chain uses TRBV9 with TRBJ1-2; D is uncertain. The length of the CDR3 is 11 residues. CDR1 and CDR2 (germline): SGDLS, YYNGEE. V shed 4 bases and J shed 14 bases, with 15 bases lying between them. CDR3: CASSQPGLKTF. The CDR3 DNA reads TGTGCCAGCAGCCAGCCGGGGTTAAAGACCTTC.

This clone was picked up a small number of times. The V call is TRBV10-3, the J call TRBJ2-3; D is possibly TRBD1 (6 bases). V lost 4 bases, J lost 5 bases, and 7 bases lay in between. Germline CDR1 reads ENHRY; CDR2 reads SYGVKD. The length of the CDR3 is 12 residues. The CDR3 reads CAISAQGDTQYF. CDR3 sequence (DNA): TGTGCCATCAGTGCACAGGGAGATACGCAGTATTTT.

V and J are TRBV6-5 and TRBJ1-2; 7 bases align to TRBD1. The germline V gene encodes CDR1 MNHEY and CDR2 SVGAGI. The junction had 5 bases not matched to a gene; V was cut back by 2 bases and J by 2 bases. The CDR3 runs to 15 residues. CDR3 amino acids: CASSYRTGPNYGYTF. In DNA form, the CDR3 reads TGTGCCAGCAGTTACCGGACAGGCCCCAACTATGGCTACACCTTC.

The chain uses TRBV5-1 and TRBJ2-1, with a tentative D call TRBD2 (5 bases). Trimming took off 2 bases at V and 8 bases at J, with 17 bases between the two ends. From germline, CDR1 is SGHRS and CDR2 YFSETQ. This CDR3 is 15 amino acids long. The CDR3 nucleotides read TGCGCCAGCAGCTTAGCGGTAAGGGTAGAAGATGAGCAGTTCTTC. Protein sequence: CASSLAVRVEDEQFF.

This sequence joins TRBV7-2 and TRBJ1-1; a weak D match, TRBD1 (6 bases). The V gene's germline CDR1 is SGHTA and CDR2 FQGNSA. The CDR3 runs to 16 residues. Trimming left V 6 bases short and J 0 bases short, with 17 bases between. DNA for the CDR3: TGTGCCAGCAGATACCTCTTCGAGGGGGTGAACACTGAAGCTTTCTTT. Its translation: CASRYLFEGVNTEAFF.

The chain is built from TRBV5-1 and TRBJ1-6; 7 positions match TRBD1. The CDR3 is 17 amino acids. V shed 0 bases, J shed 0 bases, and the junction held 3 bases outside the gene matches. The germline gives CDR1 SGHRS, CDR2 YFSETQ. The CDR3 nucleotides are TGCGCCAGCAGCTTGGAGGACAGGAGCTCCTATAATTCACCCCTCCACTTT. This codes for CASSLEDRSSYNSPLHF.

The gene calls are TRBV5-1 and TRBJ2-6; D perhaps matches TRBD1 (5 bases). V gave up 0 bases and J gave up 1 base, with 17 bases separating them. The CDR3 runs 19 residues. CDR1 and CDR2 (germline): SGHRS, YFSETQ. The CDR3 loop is CASSLVNRPVGSGANVLTF. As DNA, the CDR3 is TGCGCCAGCAGCTTGGTAAACAGGCCGGTTGGGTCTGGGGCCAACGTCCTGACTTTC.

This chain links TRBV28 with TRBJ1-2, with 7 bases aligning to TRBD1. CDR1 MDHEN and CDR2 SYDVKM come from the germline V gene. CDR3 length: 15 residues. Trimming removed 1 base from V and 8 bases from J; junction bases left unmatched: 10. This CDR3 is CASSLYAPTGYGYTF. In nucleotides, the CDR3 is TGTGCCAGCAGTTTATATGCGCCGACAGGGTACGGCTACACCTTC.

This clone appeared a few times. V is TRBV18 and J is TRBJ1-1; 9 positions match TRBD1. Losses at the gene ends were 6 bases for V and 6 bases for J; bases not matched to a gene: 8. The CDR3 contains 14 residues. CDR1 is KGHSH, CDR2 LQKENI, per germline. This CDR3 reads CASSPGQGRAEAFF. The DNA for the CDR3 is TGTGCCAGCTCCCCTGGACAGGGGAGGGCTGAAGCTTTCTTT.

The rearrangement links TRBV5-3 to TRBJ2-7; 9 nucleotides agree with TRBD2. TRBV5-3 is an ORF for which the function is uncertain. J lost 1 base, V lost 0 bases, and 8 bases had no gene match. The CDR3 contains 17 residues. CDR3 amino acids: CARSLEIAGAMSYEQYF. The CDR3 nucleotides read TGTGCCAGAAGCTTGGAAATAGCGGGAGCGATGTCCTACGAGCAGTACTTC.

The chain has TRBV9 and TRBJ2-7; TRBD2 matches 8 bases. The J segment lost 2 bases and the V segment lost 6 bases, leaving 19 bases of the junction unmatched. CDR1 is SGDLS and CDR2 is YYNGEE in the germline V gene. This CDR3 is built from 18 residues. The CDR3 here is CASTAGLGPYDGPYEQYF. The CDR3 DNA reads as TGTGCCAGCACGGCGGGACTAGGACCTTATGATGGGCCCTACGAGCAGTACTTC.

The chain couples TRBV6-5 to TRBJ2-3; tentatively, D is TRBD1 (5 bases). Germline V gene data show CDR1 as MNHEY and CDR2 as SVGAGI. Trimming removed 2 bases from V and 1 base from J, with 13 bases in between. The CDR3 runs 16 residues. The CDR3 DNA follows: TGTGCCAGCAGTTACGGTACAGGTTCTGGCACAGATACGCAGTATTTT. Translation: CASSYGTGSGTDTQYF.

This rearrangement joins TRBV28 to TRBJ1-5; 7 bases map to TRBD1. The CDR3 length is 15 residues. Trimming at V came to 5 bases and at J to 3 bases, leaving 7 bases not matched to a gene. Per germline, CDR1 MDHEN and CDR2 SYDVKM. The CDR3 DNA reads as TGTGCCAGCAGTCCTAGGGACAGAATCAATCAGCCCCAGCATTTT. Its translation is CASSPRDRINQPQHF. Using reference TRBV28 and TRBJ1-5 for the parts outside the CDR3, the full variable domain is DVKVTQSSRYLVKRTGEKVFLECVQDMDHENMFWYRQDPGLGLRLIYFSYDVKMKEKGDIPEGYSVSREKKERFSLILESASTNQTSMYLCASSPRDRINQPQHFGDGTRLSIL.

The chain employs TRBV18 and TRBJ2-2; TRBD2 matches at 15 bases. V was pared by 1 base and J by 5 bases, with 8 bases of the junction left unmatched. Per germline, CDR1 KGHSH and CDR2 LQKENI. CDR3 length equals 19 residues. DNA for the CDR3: TGTGCCAGCTCACCACTTCGGACTAGCGGGAGGGCCGTTACCGGGGAGCTGTTTTTT. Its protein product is CASSPLRTSGRAVTGELFF.

The CDR3 is CASSPAGGVDEQYF. The CDR3 nucleotides read TGTGCCAGCAGCCCGGCCGGGGGGGTCGACGAGCAGTACTTC. The chain uses TRBV7-3 and TRBJ2-7, with 8 bases matching TRBD2. The CDR3 totals 14 residues. The germline V gene encodes CDR1 SGHTA and CDR2 FQGTGA. V dropped 5 bases and J dropped 5; count of bases not matched to a gene: 8. The full variable domain, rest sourced from reference TRBV7-3 and TRBJ2-7, is GAGVSQTPSNKVTEKGKYVELRCDPISGHTALYWYRQSLGQGPEFLIYFQGTGAADDSGLPNDRFFAVRPEGSVSTLKIQRTERGDSAVYLCASSPAGGVDEQYFGPGTRLTVT.

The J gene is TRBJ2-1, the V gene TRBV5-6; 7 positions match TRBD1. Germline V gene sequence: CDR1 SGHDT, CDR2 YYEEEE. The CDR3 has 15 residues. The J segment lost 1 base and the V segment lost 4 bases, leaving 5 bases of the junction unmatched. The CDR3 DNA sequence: TGTGCCAGCAGCGAGGGACAGCTTTCCTACAATGAGCAGTTCTTC. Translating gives CASSEGQLSYNEQFF.